These 27 T cell receptor beta chains share one sample of origin, sequenced in a study of patients and donors after allogeneic stem cell transplantation. MiXCR, run by TCRdb on the RT-PCR reads, gives a single entry per CDR3 protein. The table lists 30,000 to 40,000 distinct CDR3 sequences, 35% to 40% of them singletons. The material sequenced was blood, either unsorted or a sorted T cell fraction (not recorded which). The source of these receptors is a human donor who was either an allogeneic HSCT recipient or a stem cell or donor lymphocyte infusion donor (not recorded which). It is not recorded whose cells these are; they may come from a transplant donor.

The rearrangement joins TRBV7-2 to TRBJ1-1; weak D call: TRBD1 (5 bases). V was shortened by 4 bases and J by 3 bases, with 18 bases between the two germline ends. Germline V CDR1 and CDR2: SGHTA, FQGNSA. The CDR3 has 16 residues. Written as DNA, the CDR3 is TGTGCCAGCAGCTCCCAGGGCGCGGCAGTACACACTGAAGCTTTCTTT. Amino acids: CASSSQGAAVHTEAFF.

This clonotype was seen a few times. This chain connects TRBV29-1 to TRBJ1-1, with D unresolved. In germline, CDR1 is SQVTM, CDR2 ANQGSEA. Trimming pared 6 bases from V and 1 base from J, leaving 6 bases between. This CDR3 is 11 amino acids long. In DNA form, the CDR3 reads TGCAGCGTATCACAGAACACTGAAGCTTTCTTT. It is translated as CSVSQNTEAFF.

This clonotype was observed once. The V and J genes are TRBV24-1 and TRBJ2-5, with D perhaps TRBD1 (6 bases). Germline V gene data show CDR1 as KGHDR and CDR2 as SFDVKD. This CDR3 is built from 13 residues. The germline V and J ends were trimmed by 8 bases and 4 bases, with 13 bases remaining between them. The CDR3 reads CATNLRGSETQYF. DNA for the CDR3: TGTGCCACCAACCTCAGGGGTTCAGAGACCCAGTACTTC.

This clonotype turned up a few times. CDR3 protein: CASSALYKGGYGYTF. DNA for the CDR3: TGTGCCAGCAGCGCACTATACAAGGGAGGCTATGGCTACACCTTC. The gene calls are TRBV7-9 and TRBJ1-2; D not resolved. There are 15 residues in the CDR3. Per the germline V gene, CDR1 is SEHNR and CDR2 is FQNEAQ (reference sequence). The ends were cut back, 5 bases at V and 4 bases at J, with 17 bases in the middle.

This chain joins TRBV29-1 and TRBJ1-1; D not resolved. The CDR3 is made up of 11 amino acids. The germline CDR1 and CDR2 sequences are SQVTM and ANQGSEA. The germline V and J ends were trimmed by 7 bases and 5 bases, with 11 bases remaining between them. The CDR3 loop is CSAAGATEAFF. CDR3 DNA sequence: TGCAGCGCCGCAGGCGCAACTGAAGCTTTCTTT.

This clonotype occurred many times. The V gene is TRBV29-1, the J gene TRBJ2-1, with 10 nucleotides matching TRBD2. There are 13 residues in the CDR3. Germline values: CDR1 SQVTM, CDR2 ANQGSEA. V lost 8 bases, J lost 9 bases, and 10 bases stayed unmatched. The CDR3 DNA follows: TGCAGCACTTTAGCGGGAGGACTGGTTGAGCAGTTCTTC. It encodes CSTLAGGLVEQFF.

The chain links TRBV12-3 or TRBV12-4 to TRBJ2-7; D remains ambiguous. CDR3 length equals 12 residues. V lost 5 bases and J lost 1, with 6 bases in between. The chain's CDR3 is CASSQTSYEQYF. In nucleotides, the CDR3 is TGTGCCAGCAGTCAAACTTCCTACGAGCAGTACTTC.

The genes are TRBV7-6 and TRBJ1-1; perhaps TRBD1 as D (6 bases). The CDR3 consists of 15 residues. Trimming took off 2 bases at V and 1 base at J, with 11 bases between the two ends. Germline-derived CDR1 and CDR2 are SGHVS and FNYEAQ. The CDR3 loop reads CASSLSGGQNTEAFF. The DNA of the CDR3 is TGTGCCAGCAGCTTATCGGGGGGGCAGAACACTGAAGCTTTCTTT.

The genes are TRBV20-1 and TRBJ1-5; 8 positions match TRBD1. Germline V CDR1 and CDR2: DFQATT, SNEGSKA (reference sequence). V shed 0 bases, J shed 1 base, and the junction held 14 bases outside the gene matches. The CDR3 extends over 19 amino acids. The CDR3 region is CSARDIPRTGSLSNQPQHF. The DNA for the CDR3 is TGCAGTGCTAGAGATATCCCCCGGACAGGGTCCTTGAGCAATCAGCCCCAGCATTTT.

This clonotype showed up just a few times. J is TRBJ1-5 and V is TRBV7-2; D is perhaps TRBD1 (5 bases). Trimming cost V 3 bases and J 7 bases, with 10 bases left between them. The germline gives CDR1 SGHTA, CDR2 FQGNSA. The CDR3 is made up of 13 amino acids. Here the CDR3 reads CASSLEGPQPQHF. The CDR3, as DNA: TGTGCCAGCAGCTTGGAGGGGCCGCAGCCCCAGCATTTT.

In its sample, this clonotype is medium-sized. The V and J genes are TRBV5-1 and TRBJ1-1; TRBD1 might be the D (5 bases). V gave up 0 bases and J gave up 0 bases, with 21 bases separating them. The CDR3 has 19 residues. The V gene's germline CDR1 is SGHRS and CDR2 YFSETQ. CDR3 coding DNA: TGCGCCAGCAGCTTGGGGGGCCCGGGGCGATCCCTCATGAACACTGAAGCTTTCTTT. Translating it yields CASSLGGPGRSLMNTEAFF. The entire variable domain, with the rest obtained from reference TRBV5-1 and TRBJ1-1, is as follows: KAGVTQTPRYLIKTRGQQVTLSCSPISGHRSVSWYQQTPGQGLQFLFEYFSETQRNKGNFPGRFSGRQFSNSRSEMNVSTLELGDSALYLCASSLGGPGRSLMNTEAFFGQGTRLTVV.

This chain joins TRBV2 and TRBJ2-5, with 7 bases matching TRBD2. V shed 8 bases, J shed 2 bases, and the junction held 11 bases outside the gene matches. Germline V gene sequence: CDR1 SNHLY, CDR2 FYNNEI. CDR3 length equals 15 residues. The CDR3 here is CASEAGRGRQETQYF. CDR3 nucleotides: TGTGCCAGCGAAGCGGGACGCGGCCGGCAAGAGACCCAGTACTTC. Combining the CDR3 with reference TRBV2 and TRBJ2-5 gives the whole variable domain EPEVTQTPSHQVTQMGQEVILRCVPISNHLYFYWYRQILGQKVEFLVSFYNNEISEKSEIFDDQFSVERPDGSNFTLKIRSTKLEDSAMYFCASEAGRGRQETQYFGPGTRLLVL.

This clonotype was counted only a few times. The rearrangement joins TRBV3-1 to TRBJ2-7; the match to TRBD1 covers 7 bases. The CDR3 totals 16 residues. V trimming: 4 bases; J trimming: 2 bases; junction bases outside the gene matches: 11. Germline CDR1 reads LGHDT; CDR2 reads YNNKEL (reference sequence). The CDR3 region is CASSPRIDRVAYEQYF. The CDR3 nucleotides are TGTGCCAGCAGCCCGCGAATAGACAGGGTGGCCTACGAGCAGTACTTC.

In its sample, this clonotype was seen a few times. At one boundary the junction diverges from the germline segment, which might be a read error. The gene calls are TRBV10-3 and TRBJ1-2; D remains unclear. The length of the CDR3 is 12 residues. Germline lookup yields CDR1 ENHRY and CDR2 SYGVKD. In DNA form, the CDR3 reads TGTGCCATCTTTGATGAAGCTTCCGGCTACACTTTC. It translates to CAIFDEASGYTF.

The V gene is TRBV12-3 or TRBV12-4, the J gene TRBJ2-7, with TRBD1 matching over 7 bases. Losses at the gene ends were 6 bases for V and 3 bases for J; bases not matched to a gene: 14. The CDR3 has 16 amino acids. CDR3 nucleotides: TGTGCCAGCAGCTATAATGGACAGGAGTCCTTCTACGAGCAGTACGTC. Protein sequence: CASSYNGQESFYEQYV.

The genes are TRBV12-3 or TRBV12-4 and TRBJ2-2, with 10 bases identical to TRBD2. The V gene end was trimmed by 2 bases and the J gene end by 1 base; junction bases not matched to a gene: 7. There are 18 residues in the CDR3. The CDR3 nucleotides are TGTGCCAGCAGTTTACTAGCGGGAGTAATTAAGAACACCGGGGAGCTGTTTTTT. Amino acids: CASSLLAGVIKNTGELFF.

V gene TRBV4-3 combines with J gene TRBJ2-1; no reliable D call. Germline-derived CDR1 and CDR2 are LGHNA and YSLEER. V gave up 0 bases and J gave up 7 bases, with 10 bases separating them. The CDR3 loop spans 14 amino acids. The CDR3 DNA reads TGCGCCAGCAGCCAAGATTTCAGGCGGAATGAGCAGTTCTTC. This codes for CASSQDFRRNEQFF.

This clonotype was picked up a small number of times. The chain has TRBV18 and TRBJ2-2, with TRBD1 identical over 8 bases. CDR3 length equals 15 residues. The V and J ends lost 5 bases and 6 bases, in that order; junction bases with no gene match: 8. Germline CDR1 is KGHSH and CDR2 is LQKENI. DNA for the CDR3: TGTGCCAGCTCAACTGACAGGGGTACCGCCGGGGAGCTGTTTTTT. Translating gives CASSTDRGTAGELFF.

The V and J genes are TRBV12-3 or TRBV12-4 and TRBJ1-5; maybe TRBD1 (5 bases). CDR3 size: 12 residues. Between the trimmed V and J ends, which lost 4 bases and 5 bases, there was a span of 6 bases. The CDR3 nucleotides read TGTGCCAGCAGTTGGGGGGATCAGCCCCAGCATTTT. It encodes CASSWGDQPQHF.

The chain uses TRBV10-3 and TRBJ2-3; perhaps TRBD1 as D (5 bases). The CDR3 is 14 residues long. CDR1 is ENHRY and CDR2 is SYGVKD in the germline V gene. The ends were cut back, 9 bases at V and 1 base at J, with 14 bases in the middle. CDR3 bases: TGTGCCATTTCAGGGATTGGGGGCACAGATACGCAGTATTTT. The encoded protein is CAISGIGGTDTQYF.

This clonotype was recorded a few times. The genes are TRBV4-3 and TRBJ1-2; D is possibly TRBD1 (6 bases). Germline V gene lookup returns CDR1 LGHNA and CDR2 YSLEER. CDR3 length: 15 residues. Trimming removed 0 bases from V and 8 bases from J, with 16 bases in between. The CDR3 sequence: CASSQDWTAYTGYTF. CDR3 nucleotides: TGCGCCAGCAGCCAAGATTGGACAGCTTACACCGGCTACACCTTC.

This clonotype showed up many times. The gene calls are TRBV5-6 and TRBJ1-1; D may be TRBD1 (6 bases). Trimming took off 4 bases at V and 6 bases at J, with 13 bases between the two ends. The germline gives CDR1 SGHDT, CDR2 YYEEEE. The CDR3 consists of 13 residues. The CDR3 loop is CASSLQGWAEAFF. The CDR3 DNA reads as TGTGCCAGCAGCCTCCAGGGGTGGGCTGAAGCTTTCTTT.

This chain uses TRBV5-1 with TRBJ2-1; 11 bases fit TRBD2. Germline V gene sequence: CDR1 SGHRS, CDR2 YFSETQ. The CDR3 has 15 amino acids. With V trimmed by 7 bases and J by 0 bases, 3 bases remained unmatched. The CDR3 DNA follows: TGCGCCAGCGCTACTAGCGGGAGCTCCTACAATGAGCAGTTCTTC. Encoded protein: CASATSGSSYNEQFF.

A few counts support this clonotype. This chain links TRBV4-2 with TRBJ1-1, with D possibly matching TRBD1 (5 bases). The V end was cut by 1 base, the J end by 3 bases, with 15 bases between. The CDR3 consists of 16 residues. Germline V CDR1 and CDR2: LGHNA, YNFKEQ. The CDR3 loop reads CASSQGGLSPDTEAFF. The CDR3 DNA is TGTGCCAGCAGCCAAGGGGGCCTCAGCCCTGACACTGAAGCTTTCTTT.

The chain recombines TRBV3-1 with TRBJ1-5; D not resolved. The length of the CDR3 is 13 residues. Germline V lookup: CDR1 LGHDT, CDR2 YNNKEL (reference sequence). V was pared by 6 bases and J by 5 bases, with 11 bases between. CDR3 region: CASSYTGDQPQHF. As DNA, the CDR3 is TGTGCCAGCAGTTACACCGGAGATCAGCCCCAGCATTTT.

The gene calls are TRBV12-3 or TRBV12-4 and TRBJ1-2, with TRBD1 as a possible D gene (5 bases). This CDR3 contains 13 residues. V gave up 6 bases and J gave up 7 bases, with 15 bases separating them. CDR3 protein: CASSTGARTGYTF. CDR3 coding DNA: TGTGCCAGCAGCACCGGGGCCCGAACTGGCTACACCTTC.

This clonotype has ten or more counts. This CDR3 reads CASRMTVGDTEAFF. CDR3 nucleotide sequence: TGCGCCAGCAGGATGACAGTGGGGGACACTGAAGCTTTCTTT. The rearrangement links TRBV5-1 to TRBJ1-1; a weak D match, TRBD1 (5 bases). Germline CDR1 SGHRS, CDR2 YFSETQ. V lost 5 bases and J lost 3, with 14 bases in between. The CDR3 consists of 14 residues.